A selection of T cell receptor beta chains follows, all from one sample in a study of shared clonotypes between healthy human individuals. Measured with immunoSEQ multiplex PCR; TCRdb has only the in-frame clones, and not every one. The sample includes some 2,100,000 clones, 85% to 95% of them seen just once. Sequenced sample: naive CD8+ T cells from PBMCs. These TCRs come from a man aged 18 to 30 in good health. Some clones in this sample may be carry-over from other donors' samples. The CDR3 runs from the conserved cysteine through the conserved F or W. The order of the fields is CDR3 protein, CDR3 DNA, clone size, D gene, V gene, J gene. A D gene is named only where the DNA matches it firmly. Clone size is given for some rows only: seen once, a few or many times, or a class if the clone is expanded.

CDR3: CAWSNLGTRTDTQYF
DNA: TGTGCCTGGAGTAATCTGGGAACTCGCACAGATACGCAGTATTTT
size: NA
D: NA
V: TRBV30
J: TRBJ2-3

CDR3: CASTPRESTEAFF
DNA: TGTGCCAGTACTCCCAGGGAAAGCACTGAAGCTTTCTTT
size: few
D: NA
V: TRBV19
J: TRBJ1-1

CDR3: CASSTPREVTNTEAFF
DNA: TGTGCCAGTAGTACTCCCCGTGAGGTAACAAACACTGAAGCTTTCTTT
size: NA
D: NA
V: TRBV19
J: TRBJ1-1

CDR3: CASSPWSGAKNIQYF
DNA: TGTGCCAGCAGCCCGTGGTCCGGGGCCAAAAACATTCAGTACTTC
size: NA
D: NA
V: TRBV9
J: TRBJ2-4

CDR3: CASSSDTRGDTQYF
DNA: TGTGCCAGTAGTTCCGATACCCGGGGAGATACGCAGTATTTT
size: NA
D: NA
V: TRBV19
J: TRBJ2-3

CDR3: CASSMRGGDEQYF
DNA: TGTGCCAGTAGTATGCGCGGCGGGGACGAGCAGTACTTC
size: NA
D: NA
V: TRBV19
J: TRBJ2-7

CDR3: CASSGRETQYF
DNA: TGTGCCAGCAGTGGGAGAGAGACCCAGTACTTC
size: NA
D: NA
V: TRBV27
J: TRBJ2-5

CDR3: CASSEAVSSGRLDTQYF
DNA: TGTGCCAGCAGTGAAGCGGTTTCTAGCGGGAGGTTGGATACGCAGTATTTT
size: NA
D: TRBD2
V: TRBV6-1
J: TRBJ2-3

CDR3: CASSSTGTSHEQYF
DNA: TGTGCCAGCAGCTCCACCGGGACTAGCCACGAGCAGTACTTC
size: once
D: TRBD2
V: TRBV7-9
J: TRBJ2-7

CDR3: CASSPGRDTQYF
DNA: TGTGCCAGCAGCCCTGGGCGAGATACGCAGTATTTT
size: NA
D: NA
V: TRBV7-9
J: TRBJ2-3

CDR3: CASSLIRSGSDEQYF
DNA: TGTGCCAGCAGCTTAATCAGGAGCGGGAGTGACGAGCAGTACTTC
size: once
D: TRBD2
V: TRBV7-9
J: TRBJ2-7

CDR3: CASSESGGVLSYEQYF
DNA: TGTGCCAGCAGTGAATCTGGAGGGGTGCTCTCCTACGAGCAGTACTTC
size: NA
D: NA
V: TRBV2
J: TRBJ2-7

CDR3: CASSHFRGAAPYGYTF
DNA: TGTGCCAGCAGCCACTTTAGGGGTGCCGCCCCCTATGGCTACACCTTC
size: NA
D: NA
V: TRBV7-2
J: TRBJ1-2

CDR3: CASSQQNKLDYTYEQYF
DNA: TGCGCCAGCAGCCAACAAAACAAGTTGGACTATACCTACGAGCAGTACTTC
size: NA
D: NA
V: TRBV4-1
J: TRBJ2-7

CDR3: CASSLEGTSGTEQFF
DNA: TGTGCCAGCAGCTTAGAAGGGACTAGCGGGACTGAGCAGTTCTTC
size: NA
D: TRBD2
V: TRBV7-2
J: TRBJ2-1

CDR3: CASPPRKLFF
DNA: TGTGCAAGCCCACCGCGGAAACTGTTTTTT
size: few
D: NA
V: TRBV12-2
J: TRBJ1-4

CDR3: CASSPKATGLNYGYTF
DNA: TGTGCCAGCAGCCCTAAGGCGACAGGGTTGAACTATGGCTACACCTTC
size: NA
D: TRBD1
V: TRBV7-8
J: TRBJ1-2